This T cell receptor beta chain was recovered during a study of T-cell reconstitution after alpha-beta-depleted transplantation in children. Unique molecular identifiers were incorporated during preparation of the TCRbeta library. One entry per CDR3 protein results from TCRdb running MiXCR on the PCR reads. The sample includes hundreds of thousands of distinct CDR3 sequences, 15% to 20% of them seen just once. V lost 2 bases to trimming and J lost 7 bases; unmatched junction nucleotides: 10. Looked up from germline, CDR1 is DFQATT and CDR2 is SNEGSKA (reference sequence). This CDR3 spans 14 amino acids.

Sample: PBMCs, mostly from graft donor cells, taken 360 days after TCRalphabeta/CD19-depleted stem cell transplant. The chain carries TRBV20-1 and TRBJ1-1; 7 bases are shared with TRBD1. The source is a boy in the first two years of life who had a stem cell transplant for Wiskott-Aldrich syndrome, so the T cells may come from the graft donor. The CDR3 DNA is TGCAGTGCTAGACGGGACAGACCAGCTATTGAAGCTTTCTTT. Amino acid sequence: CSARRDRPAIEAFF.